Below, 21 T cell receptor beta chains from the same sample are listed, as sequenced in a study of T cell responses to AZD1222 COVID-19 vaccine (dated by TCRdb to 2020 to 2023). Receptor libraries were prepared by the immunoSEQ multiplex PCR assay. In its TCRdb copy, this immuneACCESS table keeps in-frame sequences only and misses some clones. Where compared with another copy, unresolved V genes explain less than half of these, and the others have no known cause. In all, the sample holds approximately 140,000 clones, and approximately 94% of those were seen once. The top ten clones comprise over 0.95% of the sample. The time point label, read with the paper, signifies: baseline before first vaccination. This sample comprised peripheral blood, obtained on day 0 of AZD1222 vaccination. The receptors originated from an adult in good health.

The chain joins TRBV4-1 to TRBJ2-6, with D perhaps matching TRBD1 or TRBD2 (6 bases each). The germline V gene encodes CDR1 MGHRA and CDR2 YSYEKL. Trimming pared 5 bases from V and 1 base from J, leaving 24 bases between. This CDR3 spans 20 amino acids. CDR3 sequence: CASSKTGAKKTRSGANVLTF. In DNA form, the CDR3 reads TGCGCCAGCAGCAAAACGGGGGCTAAGAAAACTCGGTCTGGGGCCAACGTCCTGACTTTC.

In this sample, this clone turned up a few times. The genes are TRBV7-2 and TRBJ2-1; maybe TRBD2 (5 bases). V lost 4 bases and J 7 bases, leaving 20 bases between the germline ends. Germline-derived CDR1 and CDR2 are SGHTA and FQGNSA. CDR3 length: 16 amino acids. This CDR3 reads CASSSHLLGGQNEQFF. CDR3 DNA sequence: TGTGCCAGCAGCTCCCACCTCTTAGGCGGGCAAAATGAGCAGTTCTTC. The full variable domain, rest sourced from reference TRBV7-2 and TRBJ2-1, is GAGVSQSPSNKVTEKGKDVELRCDPISGHTALYWYRQSLGQGLEFLIYFQGNSAPDKSGLPSDRFSAERTGGSVSTLTIQRTQQEDSAVYLCASSSHLLGGQNEQFFGPGTRLTVL.

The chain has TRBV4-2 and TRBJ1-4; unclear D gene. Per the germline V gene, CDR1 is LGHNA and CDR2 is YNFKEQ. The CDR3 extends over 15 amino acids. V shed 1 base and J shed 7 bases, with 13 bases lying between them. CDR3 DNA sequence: TGTGCCAGCAGCCAAGCGGGCCCCGGACCTGAAAAACTGTTTTTT. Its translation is CASSQAGPGPEKLFF.

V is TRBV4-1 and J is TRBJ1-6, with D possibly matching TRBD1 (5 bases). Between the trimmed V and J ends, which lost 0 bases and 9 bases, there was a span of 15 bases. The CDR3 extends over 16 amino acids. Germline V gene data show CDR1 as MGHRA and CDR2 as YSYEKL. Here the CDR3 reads CASSQESGPGVSPLHF. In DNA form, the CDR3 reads TGCGCCAGCAGCCAAGAAAGCGGTCCGGGGGTTTCACCCCTCCACTTT.

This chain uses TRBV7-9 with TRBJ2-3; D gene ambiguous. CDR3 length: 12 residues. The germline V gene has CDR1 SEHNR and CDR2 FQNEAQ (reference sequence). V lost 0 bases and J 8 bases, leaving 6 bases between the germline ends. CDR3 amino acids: CASSLAGGTQYF. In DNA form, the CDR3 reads TGTGCCAGCAGCTTAGCAGGCGGTACGCAGTATTTT.

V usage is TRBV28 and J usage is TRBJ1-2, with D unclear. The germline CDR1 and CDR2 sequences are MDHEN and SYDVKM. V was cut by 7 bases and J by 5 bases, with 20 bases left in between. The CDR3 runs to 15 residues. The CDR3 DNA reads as TGTGCCAGCACCTCGGGCTCGGGTTATGGGTATGGCTACACCTTC. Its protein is CASTSGSGYGYGYTF.

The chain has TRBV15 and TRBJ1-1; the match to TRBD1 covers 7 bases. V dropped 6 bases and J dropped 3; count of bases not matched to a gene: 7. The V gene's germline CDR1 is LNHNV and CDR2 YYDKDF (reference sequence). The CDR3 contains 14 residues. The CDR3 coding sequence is TGTGCCACCAGAGACAGGGTCGGTGACACTGAAGCTTTCTTT. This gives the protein CATRDRVGDTEAFF. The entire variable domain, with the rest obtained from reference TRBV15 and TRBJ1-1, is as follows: DAMVIQNPRYQVTQFGKPVTLSCSQTLNHNVMYWYQQKSSQAPKLLFHYYDKDFNNEADTPDNFQSRRPNTSFCFLDIRSPGLGDTAMYLCATRDRVGDTEAFFGQGTRLTVV.

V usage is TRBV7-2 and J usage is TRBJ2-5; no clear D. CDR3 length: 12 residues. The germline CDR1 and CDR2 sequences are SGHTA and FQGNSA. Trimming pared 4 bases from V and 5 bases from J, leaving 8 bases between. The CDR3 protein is CASSSLQETQYF. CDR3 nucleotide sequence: TGTGCCAGCAGCTCCCTTCAGGAGACCCAGTACTTC.

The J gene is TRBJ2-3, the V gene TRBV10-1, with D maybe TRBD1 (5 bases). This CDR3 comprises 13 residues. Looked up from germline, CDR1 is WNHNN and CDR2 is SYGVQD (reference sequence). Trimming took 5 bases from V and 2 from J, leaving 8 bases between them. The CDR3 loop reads CASSRQYTDTQYF. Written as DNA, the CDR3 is TGCGCCAGCAGTAGACAGTACACAGATACGCAGTATTTT.

CDR3 loop: CASSPAGKETPLHF. As DNA, the CDR3 is TGTGCCAGCAGCCCCGCAGGGAAGGAAACACCCCTCCACTTT. The chain links TRBV7-8 to TRBJ1-6; possible D gene TRBD1, 5 bases. This CDR3 has 14 residues. The V gene lost 5 bases and the J gene lost 11 bases, with 16 bases spanning the gap. Germline V gene sequence: CDR1 SGHVS, CDR2 FQNEAQ. Complete variable domain (other parts from reference TRBV7-8 and TRBJ1-6): GAGVSQSPRYKVAKRGQDVALRCDPISGHVSLFWYQQALGQGPEFLTYFQNEAQLDKSGLPSDRFFAERPEGSVSTLKIQRTQQEDSAVYLCASSPAGKETPLHFGNGTRLTVT.

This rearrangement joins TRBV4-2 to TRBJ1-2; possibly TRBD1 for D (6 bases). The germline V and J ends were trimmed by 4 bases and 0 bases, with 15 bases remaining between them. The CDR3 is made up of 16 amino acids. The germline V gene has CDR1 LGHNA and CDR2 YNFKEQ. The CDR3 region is CASSPAGAPSNYGYTF. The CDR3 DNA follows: TGTGCCAGCAGCCCGGCAGGGGCTCCTTCTAACTATGGCTACACCTTC.

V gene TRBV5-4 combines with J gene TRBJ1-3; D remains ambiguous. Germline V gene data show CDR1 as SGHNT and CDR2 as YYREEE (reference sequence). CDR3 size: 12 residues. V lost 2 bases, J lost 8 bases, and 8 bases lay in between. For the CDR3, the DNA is TGTGCCAGCAGCTTACTGGAAGACACCATATATTTT. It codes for CASSLLEDTIYF.

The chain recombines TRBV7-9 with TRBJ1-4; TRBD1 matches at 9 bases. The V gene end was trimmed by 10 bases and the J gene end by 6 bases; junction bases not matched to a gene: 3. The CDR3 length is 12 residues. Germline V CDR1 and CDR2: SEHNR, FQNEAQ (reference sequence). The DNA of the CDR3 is TGTGCCACGACAGGGGGGGATGAAAAACTGTTTTTT. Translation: CATTGGDEKLFF.

CDR3 in amino acids: CASSPPAGGAEQFF. The CDR3 bases are TGTGCCAGCTCACCCCCAGCGGGGGGGGCTGAGCAGTTCTTC. This chain connects TRBV18 to TRBJ2-1; TRBD2 agrees at 10 bases. This CDR3 is 14 amino acids long. V was clipped by 3 bases and J by 9 bases; unmatched bases: 5. In germline, CDR1 is KGHSH, CDR2 LQKENI.

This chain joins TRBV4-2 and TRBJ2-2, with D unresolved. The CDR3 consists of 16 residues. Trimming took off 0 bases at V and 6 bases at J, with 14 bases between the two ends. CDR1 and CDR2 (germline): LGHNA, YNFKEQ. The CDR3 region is CASSQDSRASAGELFF. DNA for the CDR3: TGTGCCAGCAGCCAAGATTCACGGGCAAGTGCCGGGGAGCTGTTTTTT.

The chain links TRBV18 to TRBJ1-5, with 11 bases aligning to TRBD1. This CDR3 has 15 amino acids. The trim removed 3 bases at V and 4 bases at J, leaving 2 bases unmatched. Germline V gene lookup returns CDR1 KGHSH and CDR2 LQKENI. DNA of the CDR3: TGTGCCAGCTCACCCGGGACAGGGGGGAATCAGCCCCAGCATTTT. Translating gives CASSPGTGGNQPQHF.

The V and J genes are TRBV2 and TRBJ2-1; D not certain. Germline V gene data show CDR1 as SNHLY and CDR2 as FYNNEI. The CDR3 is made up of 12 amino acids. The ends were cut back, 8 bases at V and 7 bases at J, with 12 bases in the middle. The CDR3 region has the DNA TGTGCCAGCCTGAGGCTGGGGAATGAGCAGTTCTTC. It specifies CASLRLGNEQFF.

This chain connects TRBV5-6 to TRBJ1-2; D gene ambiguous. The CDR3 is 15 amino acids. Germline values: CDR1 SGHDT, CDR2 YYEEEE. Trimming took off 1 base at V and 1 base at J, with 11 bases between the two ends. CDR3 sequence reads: CASSLKGDNNYGYTF. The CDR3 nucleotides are TGTGCCAGCAGCTTGAAGGGAGACAATAACTATGGCTACACCTTC.

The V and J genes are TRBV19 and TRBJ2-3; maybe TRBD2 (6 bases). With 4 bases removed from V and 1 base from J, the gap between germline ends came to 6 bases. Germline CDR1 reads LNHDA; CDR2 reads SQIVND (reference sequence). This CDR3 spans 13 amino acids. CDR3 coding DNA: TGTGCCAGTAGTAGGGGGGGCACAGATACGCAGTATTTT. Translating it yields CASSRGGTDTQYF.

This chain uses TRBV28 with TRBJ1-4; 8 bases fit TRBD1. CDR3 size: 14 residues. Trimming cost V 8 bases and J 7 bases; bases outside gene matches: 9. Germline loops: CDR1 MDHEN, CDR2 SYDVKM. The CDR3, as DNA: TGTGCCAGCCTAGACAGGGGAGGTACTGAAAAACTGTTTTTT. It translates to CASLDRGGTEKLFF.

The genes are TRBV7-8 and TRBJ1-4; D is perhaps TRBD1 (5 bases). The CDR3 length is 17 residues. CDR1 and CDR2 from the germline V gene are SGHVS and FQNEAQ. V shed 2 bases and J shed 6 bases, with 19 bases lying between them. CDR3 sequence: CASSLFSSGGEDEKLFF. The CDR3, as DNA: TGTGCCAGCAGCTTATTTTCCTCCGGGGGTGAGGATGAAAAACTGTTTTTT. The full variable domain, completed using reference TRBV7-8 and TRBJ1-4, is GAGVSQSPRYKVAKRGQDVALRCDPISGHVSLFWYQQALGQGPEFLTYFQNEAQLDKSGLPSDRFFAERPEGSVSTLKIQRTQQEDSAVYLCASSLFSSGGEDEKLFFGSGTQLSVL.